This TCR beta chain was profiled in a study of cytomegalovirus exposure and HLA in healthy donors. Study summary: Earlier work reported approximately 110 million unique TCR beta sequences from roughly 180 million T cells.

V lost 6 bases to trimming and J lost 5 bases, with 17 bases between them. The CDR3 has 14 residues. CDR1 is ENHRY and CDR2 is SYGVKD in the germline V gene. This clone was picked up one time. The PCR was carried out with 60 Vbeta primers and 13 Jbeta primers. Assay: immunoSEQ multiplex PCR; the TCRdb copy retains only in-frame clones and omits some. The sample has under 130,000 clones; roughly three quarters are singletons. Sample: PBMCs. V and J are TRBV10-3 and TRBJ2-7, with D possibly matching TRBD2 (7 bases). The source of this sequence is a man aged 25-45 years in good health and CMV-seronegative. In nucleotides, the CDR3 is TGTGCCATCAGCGGGGGAGGGGGTGAAAACGAGCAGTACTTC. Translation gives CAISGGGGENEQYF.